Below, 7 T cell receptor beta chains from the same sample are listed, as sequenced in a study of blood T cell repertoires in COVID-19. Profiled with immunoSEQ multiplex PCR; TCRdb holds only in-frame clones, not every one. The table includes 70,000 or so clones, around 87% detected once. The sequencing sample was made of peripheral blood. These receptors all come from a woman older than 75 with active or convalescent COVID-19.

This clone is a singleton in its sample. The rearrangement uses TRBV29-1 and TRBJ1-2, with D tentatively TRBD1 (5 bases). Trimming cost V 6 bases and J 5 bases, with 28 bases left between them. This CDR3 is built from 17 residues. CDR1 is SQVTM and CDR2 is ANQGSEA in the germline V gene. CDR3 loop: CSVGGKQVNTYAYGYTF. CDR3 DNA sequence: TGCAGCGTGGGGGGGAAGCAGGTCAACACTTACGCGTATGGCTACACCTTC. Drawing the rest from reference TRBV29-1 and TRBJ1-2, the complete variable domain is SAVISQKPSRDICQRGTSLTIQCQVDSQVTMMFWYRQQPGQSLTLIATANQGSEATYESGFVIDKFPISRPNLTFSTLTVSNMSPEDSSIYLCSVGGKQVNTYAYGYTFGSGTRLTVV.

The chain couples TRBV12-3 or TRBV12-4 to TRBJ2-1; D is uncertain. V shed 3 bases and J shed 8 bases, with 5 bases lying between them. This CDR3 is built from 11 residues. The CDR3 is CASSLSYEQFF. The DNA of the CDR3 is TGTGCCAGCAGTTTGTCCTATGAGCAGTTCTTC.

The chain employs TRBV7-2 and TRBJ1-2, with TRBD1 matching 7 bases. With 4 bases clipped from V and 0 bases from J, the junction kept 11 bases outside the gene matches. This CDR3 region has 17 residues. The germline gives CDR1 SGHTA, CDR2 FQGNSA. CDR3 sequence reads: CASSYGTVGSSNYGYTF. DNA of the CDR3: TGTGCCAGCAGCTACGGGACAGTGGGCAGTTCTAACTATGGCTACACCTTC.

The V call is TRBV3-1 (or the pseudogene TRBV3-2), the J call TRBJ2-3; 11 positions agree with TRBD2. Germline CDR1 reads LGHDT; CDR2 reads YNNKEL (reference sequence). V dropped 5 bases and J dropped 2; count of bases not matched to a gene: 6. The CDR3 runs to 16 residues. CDR3 nucleotide sequence: TGTGCCAGCAGCTTGAGACTAGCGGGGTACACAGATACGCAGTATTTT. Translating it yields CASSLRLAGYTDTQYF.

This chain joins TRBV7-9 and TRBJ2-7; 7 bases line up with TRBD2. Germline assignment: CDR1 SEHNR and CDR2 FQNEAQ (reference sequence). J gave up 5 bases and V 3 bases, and 10 bases lay outside the gene matches. The CDR3 is made up of 15 amino acids. The CDR3: CASSLGNAGVNEQYF. For the CDR3, the DNA is TGTGCCAGCAGCTTGGGGAATGCGGGGGTGAACGAGCAGTACTTC.

This rearrangement joins TRBV29-1 to TRBJ1-2, with 7 bases matching TRBD1. V trimming: 5 bases; J trimming: 1 base; junction bases outside the gene matches: 4. The length of the CDR3 is 13 residues. The germline V gene encodes CDR1 SQVTM and CDR2 ANQGSEA. The CDR3 is CSVTRGVNYGYTF. Here the CDR3 DNA reads TGCAGCGTTACCAGGGGGGTTAACTATGGCTACACCTTC. The variable domain in full, with the rest retrieved from reference TRBV29-1 and TRBJ1-2, is SAVISQKPSRDICQRGTSLTIQCQVDSQVTMMFWYRQQPGQSLTLIATANQGSEATYESGFVIDKFPISRPNLTFSTLTVSNMSPEDSSIYLCSVTRGVNYGYTFGSGTRLTVV.

This chain connects TRBV9 to TRBJ2-1; TRBD2 agrees at 7 bases. The germline CDR1 and CDR2 sequences are SGDLS and YYNGEE. Losses at the gene ends were 4 bases for V and 9 bases for J; bases not matched to a gene: 7. CDR3 length: 13 residues. The CDR3 DNA is TGTGCCAGCAGCCCCCGGGGGGTTAGTGAGCAGTTCTTC. It yields the protein CASSPRGVSEQFF.